These 8 T cell receptor beta chains were all obtained from the same sample, sequenced in a study of spatial heterogeneity in lung cancer. The time point is: sample taken at primary tumor resection. TCRdb reprocessed the 5' RACE reads with MiXCR, giving one entry per CDR3 protein. The sample lists a few thousand distinct CDR3 sequences, under 20% occurring once. The antigens for these receptors are not known. Notes on the study in general: For expanded intratumoral alpha and beta TCRs, counts tracked tumor mutation counts.

This specimen was lung tumor tissue, taken at surgery. Every receptor here comes from a male donor with early-stage non-small cell lung cancer.

This clonotype was seen a handful of times. The library was designed around alpha chains, so this beta chain is a stray read whose abundance carries little weight. This chain connects TRBV12-3 or TRBV12-4 to TRBJ2-5; no definite D call. The CDR3 is 13 residues long. The ends were cut back, 3 bases at V and 4 bases at J, with 9 bases in the middle. The CDR3 spells CASSFSRRETQYF. In DNA form, the CDR3 reads TGTGCCAGCAGTTTCTCTAGAAGAGAGACCCAGTACTTC.

This clonotype qualifies as large (0.1 to 1%). The size of this beta chain means little, since it is a stray read in a library made for alpha chains. The chain joins TRBV20-1 to TRBJ1-2; TRBD1 matches 8 bases. J lost 10 bases, V lost 6 bases, and 10 bases had no gene match. Germline V CDR1 and CDR2: DFQATT, SNEGSKA (reference sequence). The CDR3 is 12 amino acids. This chain's CDR3 is CSASPRGHVYTF. The CDR3 region has the DNA TGCAGTGCCTCGCCCAGGGGGCACGTCTACACCTTC.

By share, this clonotype ranks as medium-sized. This beta chain is a stray sequence in a library constructed for alpha chains; its clone size is not meaningful. The chain has TRBV3-1 and TRBJ2-6; no clear D gene. Germline V gene data show CDR1 as LGHDT and CDR2 as YNNKEL (reference sequence). CDR3 size: 14 residues. V shed 3 bases and J shed 4 bases, with 7 bases lying between them. CDR3 sequence (DNA): TGTGCCAGCAGCCACAACGCCGGGGCCAACGTCCTGACTTTC. The encoded protein is CASSHNAGANVLTF. Combining the CDR3 with reference TRBV3-1 and TRBJ2-6 gives the whole variable domain DTAVSQTPKYLVTQMGNDKSIKCEQNLGHDTMYWYKQDSKKFLKIMFSYNNKELIINETVPNRFSPKSPDKAHLNLHINSLELGDSAVYFCASSHNAGANVLTFGAGSRLTVL.

This clonotype was recorded a few times. Little can be read into the size of this beta chain, an off-target read in a library designed for alpha chains. The chain links TRBV4-1 to TRBJ2-7, with a tentative D call TRBD2 (6 bases). V was pared by 1 base and J by 4 bases, with 14 bases between. The CDR3 has 15 residues. CDR1 is MGHRA and CDR2 is YSYEKL in the germline V gene. The CDR3 DNA sequence: TGCGCCAGCAGCCAAGCCGTAATGGCGGGATACGAGCAGTACTTC. It is translated as CASSQAVMAGYEQYF.

This clonotype is labeled as medium-sized. This beta chain is an off-target read within a library intended for alpha chains, so its frequency means little. This chain uses TRBV3-1 with TRBJ2-2; 8 bases agree with TRBD2. The V gene end was trimmed by 1 base and the J gene end by 4 bases; junction bases not matched to a gene: 2. Germline CDR1 and CDR2: LGHDT and YNNKEL (reference sequence). This CDR3 contains 15 residues. For the CDR3, the DNA is TGTGCCAGCAGCCAAGTTAGCGGGATCACCGGGGAGCTGTTTTTT. This codes for CASSQVSGITGELFF.

This clonotype was counted only a few times. This beta chain turned up in a library designed for alpha chains; as an off-target read, its abundance says little. CDR3 sequence reads: CSVARQGTTNEKLFF. Written as DNA, the CDR3 is TGCAGCGTTGCTCGACAGGGGACAACTAATGAAAAACTGTTTTTT. V and J are TRBV29-1 and TRBJ1-4, with TRBD1 matching 8 bases. CDR3 length: 15 residues. V lost 4 bases to trimming and J lost 0 bases; unmatched junction nucleotides: 4. CDR1 and CDR2 from the germline V gene are SQVTM and ANQGSEA.

Comment on this clonotype: A library prepared for alpha chains yielded this beta chain as an off-target read; its size is of little meaning. V is TRBV4-1 and J is TRBJ1-4; no clear D gene. Trimming took off 3 bases at V and 8 bases at J, with 19 bases between the two ends. Germline V gene data show CDR1 as MGHRA and CDR2 as YSYEKL. The CDR3 extends over 16 amino acids. CDR3 DNA: TGCGCCAGCAGCCACAGGTCCTGGCAAGCGGGCGAAAAACTGTTTTTT. Protein: CASSHRSWQAGEKLFF.

This clonotype is medium-sized (0.01 to 0.1%) in the sample. Since it is a stray read in a library aimed at alpha chains, this beta chain has a size that is not meaningful. The rearrangement links TRBV4-1 to TRBJ2-1, with D maybe TRBD2 (5 bases). Germline-derived CDR1 and CDR2 are MGHRA and YSYEKL. Between the trimmed V and J ends, which lost 1 base and 8 bases, there was a span of 18 bases. CDR3 length equals 16 residues. The CDR3: CASSQVLTRESDEQFF. The CDR3 nucleotides are TGCGCCAGCAGCCAAGTGCTCACTAGGGAGTCAGATGAGCAGTTCTTC.